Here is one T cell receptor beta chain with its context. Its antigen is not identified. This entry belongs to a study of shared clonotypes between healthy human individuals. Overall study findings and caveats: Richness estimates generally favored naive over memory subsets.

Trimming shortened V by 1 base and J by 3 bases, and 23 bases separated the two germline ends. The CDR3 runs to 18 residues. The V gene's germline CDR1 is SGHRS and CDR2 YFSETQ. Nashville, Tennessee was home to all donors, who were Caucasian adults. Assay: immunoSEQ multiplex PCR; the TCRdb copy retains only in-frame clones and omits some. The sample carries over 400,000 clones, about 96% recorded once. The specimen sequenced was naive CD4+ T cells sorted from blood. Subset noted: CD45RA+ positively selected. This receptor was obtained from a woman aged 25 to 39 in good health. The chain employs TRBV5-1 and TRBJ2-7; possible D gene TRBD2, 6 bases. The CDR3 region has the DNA TGCGCCAGCAGCTTGCACAACGCTCACGGGGGTAGTAGCTACGAGCAGTACTTC. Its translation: CASSLHNAHGGSSYEQYF.